Following are 13 T cell receptor beta chains from one sample sequenced in a study of Ad26.COV2.S vaccination and SARS-CoV-2 variants. The table came from immunoSEQ multiplex PCR; TCRdb's copy has only in-frame clones and leaves some out. The sample contains roughly 350,000 clones, 86% of which appear only once. Treatment reported: 15 to 20 received Ad26.COV2.S at low or high dose, single or two shots; five or six received placebo; per-sample allocation not given. Sampling happened 63 days after the first vaccine or placebo injection. This material consisted of peripheral blood, taken in a trial of Ad26.COV2.S vaccine versus placebo. Receptor source: a person aged 18-60 years who received the Ad26.COV2.S COVID-19 vaccine or a placebo.

The V gene is TRBV6-5, the J gene TRBJ1-5; 7 nucleotides align to TRBD1. The germline CDR1 and CDR2 sequences are MNHEY and SVGAGI. CDR3 length: 14 residues. V lost 6 bases to trimming and J lost 3 bases; unmatched junction nucleotides: 5. DNA of the CDR3: TGTGCCAGCAGCCTTACAGGGGACAATCAGCCCCAGCATTTT. Translation gives CASSLTGDNQPQHF.

This chain links TRBV27 with TRBJ2-1; tentative D call: TRBD2 (6 bases). This CDR3 is 15 amino acids long. Germline CDR1 reads MNHEY; CDR2 reads SMNVEV (reference sequence). Trimming removed 2 bases from V and 6 bases from J, with 14 bases in between. The DNA for the CDR3 is TGTGCCAGCAGTTTACCCCGCGGCGGGACCAATGAGCAGTTCTTC. Amino acids: CASSLPRGGTNEQFF.

The rearrangement uses TRBV4-3 and TRBJ2-7; a possible D gene is TRBD2 (5 bases). Germline V gives CDR1 LGHNA, CDR2 YSLEER. The CDR3 is 15 residues long. The V and J ends lost 3 bases and 0 bases respectively, with 12 bases between them. CDR3: CASSHSPRDSYEQYF. In nucleotides, the CDR3 is TGCGCCAGCAGCCACTCACCCCGGGACTCCTACGAGCAGTACTTC.

V is TRBV7-3 and J is TRBJ1-1; tentative D call: TRBD1 (6 bases). Germline values: CDR1 SGHTA, CDR2 FQGTGA. CDR3 length equals 16 residues. Trimming cost V 3 bases and J 0 bases, with 14 bases left between them. The DNA of the CDR3 is TGTGCCAGCAGCTTCCAGGGGAAGCTCATGAACACTGAAGCTTTCTTT. Protein: CASSFQGKLMNTEAFF.

The chain is built from TRBV28 and TRBJ2-7; no definite D call. CDR1 is MDHEN and CDR2 is SYDVKM in the germline V gene. The CDR3 runs to 12 residues. The V end lost 3 bases, the J end lost 3 bases, and 6 bases lay between the germline ends. The CDR3 DNA reads TGTGCCAGCAGTTTGTCAGACTACGAGCAGTACTTC. Protein product: CASSLSDYEQYF.

The chain carries TRBV9 and TRBJ2-3, with TRBD2 matching over 7 bases. The CDR3 totals 18 residues. V lost 0 bases, J lost 1 base, and 11 bases stayed unmatched. CDR1 SGDLS and CDR2 YYNGEE come from the germline V gene. The CDR3 DNA reads TGTGCCAGCAGCGTAGCTTGGGCCCCTAGCGGCCGCACAGATACGCAGTATTTT. This gives the protein CASSVAWAPSGRTDTQYF.

The V and J genes are TRBV11-2 and TRBJ2-7; 10 bases agree with TRBD2. The germline gives CDR1 SGHAT, CDR2 FQNNGV. The V gene end was trimmed by 1 base and the J gene end by 6 bases; junction bases not matched to a gene: 6. The CDR3 runs 15 residues. In nucleotides, the CDR3 is TGTGCCAGCAGCTTAGTTGGGACTAGCGACAGCGAGCAGTACTTC. This codes for CASSLVGTSDSEQYF.

This clone was counted once. V gene TRBV12-3 or TRBV12-4 combines with J gene TRBJ2-7, with 7 positions matching TRBD1. This CDR3 has 12 residues. With 5 bases clipped from V and 2 bases from J, the junction kept 0 bases outside the gene matches. The CDR3 spells CASSGTAYEQYF. The CDR3 DNA reads TGTGCCAGCAGTGGGACAGCCTACGAGCAGTACTTC.

V and J are TRBV7-2 and TRBJ1-6, with a tentative D call TRBD1 (5 bases). Germline assignment: CDR1 SGHTA and CDR2 FQGNSA. Trimming took 1 base from V and 10 from J, leaving 14 bases between them. This CDR3 is 15 amino acids long. CDR3 sequence (DNA): TGTGCCAGCAGCTTAGGGGAGGGACCGGCGTCACCCCTCCACTTT. Residues: CASSLGEGPASPLHF.

The table lists this clone with a count of one. The V call is TRBV4-1, the J call TRBJ2-1; 9 bases map to TRBD2. Losses at the gene ends were 1 base for V and 2 bases for J; bases not matched to a gene: 6. There are 17 residues in the CDR3. Germline CDR1 MGHRA, CDR2 YSYEKL. As DNA, the CDR3 is TGCGCCAGCAGCCAAGGGGCGGGGGGGCTCGCCTACAATGAGCAGTTCTTC. Protein product: CASSQGAGGLAYNEQFF.

The rearrangement uses TRBV18 and TRBJ1-5, with D unresolved. CDR1 KGHSH and CDR2 LQKENI come from the germline V gene. The length of the CDR3 is 14 residues. V was shortened by 3 bases and J by 5 bases, with 11 bases between the two germline ends. The CDR3 loop reads CASSPGLVDQPQHF. The CDR3 bases are TGTGCCAGCTCACCGGGCTTGGTGGATCAGCCCCAGCATTTT.

V usage is TRBV2 and J usage is TRBJ1-1; no clear D gene. V shed 5 bases and J shed 1 base, with 11 bases lying between them. This CDR3 is 14 amino acids long. Germline loops: CDR1 SNHLY, CDR2 FYNNEI. For the CDR3, the DNA is TGTGCCAGCAGTTTTGAACAGCGGAACACTGAAGCTTTCTTT. Amino acids: CASSFEQRNTEAFF.

The chain uses TRBV28 and TRBJ2-7; weak D call: TRBD1 (6 bases). Trimming took 6 bases from V and 5 from J, leaving 17 bases between them. This CDR3 has 14 amino acids. Germline V lookup: CDR1 MDHEN, CDR2 SYDVKM. CDR3 nucleotides: TGTGCCAGCAGCTCGTACAGGGTCAGGGACGAGCAGTACTTC. Encoded protein: CASSSYRVRDEQYF.